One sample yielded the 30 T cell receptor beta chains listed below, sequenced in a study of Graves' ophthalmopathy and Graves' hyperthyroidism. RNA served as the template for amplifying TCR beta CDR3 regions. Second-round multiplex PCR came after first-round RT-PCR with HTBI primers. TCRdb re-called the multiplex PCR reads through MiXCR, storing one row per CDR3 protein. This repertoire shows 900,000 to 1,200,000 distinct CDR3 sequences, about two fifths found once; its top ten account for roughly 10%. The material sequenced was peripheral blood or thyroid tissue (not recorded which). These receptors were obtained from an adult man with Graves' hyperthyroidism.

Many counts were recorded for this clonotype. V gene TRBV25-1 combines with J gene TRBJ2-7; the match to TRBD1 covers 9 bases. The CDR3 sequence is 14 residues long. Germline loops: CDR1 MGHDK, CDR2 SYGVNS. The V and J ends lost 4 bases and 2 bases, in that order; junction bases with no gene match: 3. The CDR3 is CASSGRQGAYEQYF. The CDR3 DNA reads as TGTGCCAGCAGTGGCCGACAGGGGGCCTACGAGCAGTACTTC.

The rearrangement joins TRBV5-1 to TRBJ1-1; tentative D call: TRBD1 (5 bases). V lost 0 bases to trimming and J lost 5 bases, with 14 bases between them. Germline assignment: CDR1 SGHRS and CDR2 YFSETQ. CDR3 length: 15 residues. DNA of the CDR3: TGCGCCAGCAGCTTGGAGGGGCCCTCCACGACTGAAGCTTTCTTT. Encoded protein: CASSLEGPSTTEAFF.

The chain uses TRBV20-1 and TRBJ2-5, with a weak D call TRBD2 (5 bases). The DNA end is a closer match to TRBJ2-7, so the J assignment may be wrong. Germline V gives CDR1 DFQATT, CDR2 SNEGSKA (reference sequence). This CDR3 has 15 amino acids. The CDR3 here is CSAREGGGFEGEQYF. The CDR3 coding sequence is TGCAGTGCTAGAGAAGGTGGTGGGTTCGAGGGCGAGCAGTACTTC.

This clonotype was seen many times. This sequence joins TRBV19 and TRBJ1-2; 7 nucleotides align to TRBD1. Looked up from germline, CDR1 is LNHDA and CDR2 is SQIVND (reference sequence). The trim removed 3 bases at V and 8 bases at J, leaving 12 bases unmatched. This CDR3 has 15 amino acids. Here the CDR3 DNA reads TGTGCCAGTAGTATCCCACCGACAGGGCTCTACGGCTACACCTTC. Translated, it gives CASSIPPTGLYGYTF.

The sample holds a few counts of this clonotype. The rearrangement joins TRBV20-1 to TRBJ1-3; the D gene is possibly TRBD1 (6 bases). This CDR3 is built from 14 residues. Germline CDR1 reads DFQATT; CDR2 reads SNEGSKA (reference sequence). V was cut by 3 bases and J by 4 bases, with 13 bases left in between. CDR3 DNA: TGCAGTGCTAGCAACAGGGTGGTAGGAAACACCATATATTTT. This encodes CSASNRVVGNTIYF.

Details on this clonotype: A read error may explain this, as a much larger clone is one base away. The CDR3 protein is CASSREYYGYTF. CDR3 sequence (DNA): TGTGCCAGCAGCCGGGAGTACTATGGCTACACCTTC. The V and J genes are TRBV7-9 and TRBJ1-2; D ambiguous. V was shortened by 5 bases and J by 3 bases, with 7 bases between the two germline ends. The germline CDR1 and CDR2 sequences are SEHNR and FQNEAQ (reference sequence). The CDR3 is 12 amino acids.

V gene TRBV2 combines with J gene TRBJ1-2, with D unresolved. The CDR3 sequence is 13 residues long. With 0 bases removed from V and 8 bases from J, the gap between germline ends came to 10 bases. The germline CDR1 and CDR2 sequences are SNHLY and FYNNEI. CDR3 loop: CASSEATVSGYTF. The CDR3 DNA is TGTGCCAGCAGTGAAGCAACCGTGTCCGGCTACACCTTC.

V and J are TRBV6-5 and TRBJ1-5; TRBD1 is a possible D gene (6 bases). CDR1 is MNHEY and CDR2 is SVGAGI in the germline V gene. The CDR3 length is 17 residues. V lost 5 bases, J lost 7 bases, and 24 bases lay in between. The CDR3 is CASSDLWRPGDPQPQHF. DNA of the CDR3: TGTGCCAGCAGTGACCTTTGGAGGCCAGGGGATCCCCAGCCCCAGCATTTT.

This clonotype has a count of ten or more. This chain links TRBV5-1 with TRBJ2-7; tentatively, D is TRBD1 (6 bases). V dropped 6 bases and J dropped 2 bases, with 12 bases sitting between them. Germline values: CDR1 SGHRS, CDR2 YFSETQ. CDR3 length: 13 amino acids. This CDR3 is CASTQTGTYEQYF. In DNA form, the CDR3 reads TGCGCCAGCACCCAGACAGGAACCTACGAGCAGTACTTC.

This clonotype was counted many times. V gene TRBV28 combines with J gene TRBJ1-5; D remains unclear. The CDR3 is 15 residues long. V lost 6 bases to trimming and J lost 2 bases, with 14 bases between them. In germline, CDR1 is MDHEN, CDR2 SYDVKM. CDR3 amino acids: CASSLYWDGNQPQHF. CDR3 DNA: TGTGCCAGCAGCCTGTACTGGGATGGCAATCAGCCCCAGCATTTT.

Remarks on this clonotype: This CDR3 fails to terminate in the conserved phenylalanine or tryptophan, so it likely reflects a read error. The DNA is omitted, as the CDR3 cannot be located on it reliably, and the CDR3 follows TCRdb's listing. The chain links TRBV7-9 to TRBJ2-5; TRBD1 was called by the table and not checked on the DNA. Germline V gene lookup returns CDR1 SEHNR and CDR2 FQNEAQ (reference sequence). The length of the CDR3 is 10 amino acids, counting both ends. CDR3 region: CASSLETGAV.

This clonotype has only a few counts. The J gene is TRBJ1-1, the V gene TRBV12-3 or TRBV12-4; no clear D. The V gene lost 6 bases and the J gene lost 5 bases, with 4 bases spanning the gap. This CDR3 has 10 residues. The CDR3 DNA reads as TGTGCCAGCAGATTAACTGAAGCTTTCTTT. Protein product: CASRLTEAFF.

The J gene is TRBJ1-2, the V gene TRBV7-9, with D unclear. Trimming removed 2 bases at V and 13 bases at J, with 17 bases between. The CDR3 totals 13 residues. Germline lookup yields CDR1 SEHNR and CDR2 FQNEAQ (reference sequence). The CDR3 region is CASSLPTSGPPTF. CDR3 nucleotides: TGTGCCAGCAGCTTACCCACTTCAGGCCCGCCCACCTTC.

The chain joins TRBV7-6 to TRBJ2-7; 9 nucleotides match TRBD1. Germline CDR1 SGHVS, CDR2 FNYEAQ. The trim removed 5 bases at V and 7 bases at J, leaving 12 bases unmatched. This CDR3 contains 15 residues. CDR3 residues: CASSPGGNRGREQYF. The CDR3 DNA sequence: TGTGCCAGCAGCCCCGGGGGGAACAGGGGGCGGGAGCAGTACTTC.

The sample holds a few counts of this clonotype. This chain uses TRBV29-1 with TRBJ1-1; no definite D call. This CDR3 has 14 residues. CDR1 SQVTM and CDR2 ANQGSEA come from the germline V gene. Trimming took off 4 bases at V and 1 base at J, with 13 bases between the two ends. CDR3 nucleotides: TGCAGCGTTGTATATGACACTCGGAACACTGAAGCTTTCTTT. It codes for CSVVYDTRNTEAFF.

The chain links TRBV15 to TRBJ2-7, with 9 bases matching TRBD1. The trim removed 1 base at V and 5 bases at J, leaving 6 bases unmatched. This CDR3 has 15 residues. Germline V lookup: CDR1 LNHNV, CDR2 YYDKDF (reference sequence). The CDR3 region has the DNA TGTGCCACCAGCAGAGTTGGGACAGGGTCAAACGAGCAGTACTTC. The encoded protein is CATSRVGTGSNEQYF. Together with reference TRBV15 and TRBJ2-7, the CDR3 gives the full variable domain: DAMVIQNPRYQVTQFGKPVTLSCSQTLNHNVMYWYQQKSSQAPKLLFHYYDKDFNNEADTPDNFQSRRPNTSFCFLDIRSPGLGDTAMYLCATSRVGTGSNEQYFGPGTRLTVT.

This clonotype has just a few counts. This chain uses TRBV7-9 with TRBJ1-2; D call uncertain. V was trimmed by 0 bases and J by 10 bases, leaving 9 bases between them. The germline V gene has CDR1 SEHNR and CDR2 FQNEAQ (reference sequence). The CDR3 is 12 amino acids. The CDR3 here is CASSLADTDYTF. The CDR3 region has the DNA TGTGCCAGCAGCTTAGCTGACACCGACTACACCTTC.

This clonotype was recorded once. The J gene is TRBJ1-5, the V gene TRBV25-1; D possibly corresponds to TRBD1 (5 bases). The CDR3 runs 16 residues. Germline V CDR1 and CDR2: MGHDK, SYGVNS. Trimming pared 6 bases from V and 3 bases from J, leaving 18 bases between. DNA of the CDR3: TGTGCCAGCAGCCGGAAGACGGCGGACAACAATCAGCCCCAGCATTTT. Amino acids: CASSRKTADNNQPQHF.

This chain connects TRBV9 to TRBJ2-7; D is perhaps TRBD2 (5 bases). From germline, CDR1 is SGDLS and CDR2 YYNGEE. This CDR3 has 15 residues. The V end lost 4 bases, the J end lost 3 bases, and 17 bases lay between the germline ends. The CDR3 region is CASSPWAPGNYEQYF. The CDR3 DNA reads TGTGCCAGCAGCCCCTGGGCGCCGGGAAACTACGAGCAGTACTTC. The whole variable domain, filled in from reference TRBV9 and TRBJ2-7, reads DSGVTQTPKHLITATGQRVTLRCSPRSGDLSVYWYQQSLDQGLQFLIQYYNGEERAKGNILERFSAQQFPDLHSELNLSSLELGDSALYFCASSPWAPGNYEQYFGPGTRLTVT.

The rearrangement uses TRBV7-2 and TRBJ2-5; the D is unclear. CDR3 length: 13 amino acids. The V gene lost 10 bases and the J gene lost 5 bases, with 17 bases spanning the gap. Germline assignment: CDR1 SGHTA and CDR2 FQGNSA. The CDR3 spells CAISPDGLETQYF. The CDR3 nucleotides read TGTGCCATCTCCCCGGACGGTCTGGAGACCCAGTACTTC. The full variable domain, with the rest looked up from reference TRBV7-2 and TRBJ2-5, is GAGVSQSPSNKVTEKGKDVELRCDPISGHTALYWYRQSLGQGLEFLIYFQGNSAPDKSGLPSDRFSAERTGGSVSTLTIQRTQQEDSAVYLCAISPDGLETQYFGPGTRLLVL.

The CDR3 sequence is CASRLNQGVVGEKLFF. The CDR3, as DNA: TGTGCCAGCAGGTTAAACCAGGGTGTGGTGGGTGAAAAACTGTTTTTT. The chain is built from TRBV12-3 or TRBV12-4 and TRBJ1-4; D possibly corresponds to TRBD1 (5 bases). Trimming took off 6 bases at V and 7 bases at J, with 21 bases between the two ends. The CDR3 consists of 16 residues.

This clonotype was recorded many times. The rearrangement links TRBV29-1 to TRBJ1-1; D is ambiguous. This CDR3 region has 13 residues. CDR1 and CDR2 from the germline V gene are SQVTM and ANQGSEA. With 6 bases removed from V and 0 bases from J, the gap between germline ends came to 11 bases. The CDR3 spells CSVRPTMNTEAFF. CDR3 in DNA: TGCAGCGTACGACCAACTATGAACACTGAAGCTTTCTTT.

In DNA form, the CDR3 reads TGTGCCAGCAGCGTCCCCGGGACAGGGATTTTCCAGCCCCAGCATTTT. Translating it yields CASSVPGTGIFQPQHF. The chain recombines TRBV5-5 with TRBJ1-5; 9 bases agree with TRBD1. Trimming at V came to 4 bases and at J to 7 bases, leaving 12 bases not matched to a gene. CDR3 size: 16 residues. Germline V gives CDR1 SGHKS, CDR2 YYEKEE (reference sequence).

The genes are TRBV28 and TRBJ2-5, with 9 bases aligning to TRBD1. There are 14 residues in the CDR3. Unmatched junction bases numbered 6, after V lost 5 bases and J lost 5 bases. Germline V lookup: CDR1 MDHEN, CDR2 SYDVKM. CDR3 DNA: TGTGCCAGCAGTCGGACAGGGGAAGTGGAGACCCAGTACTTC. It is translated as CASSRTGEVETQYF.

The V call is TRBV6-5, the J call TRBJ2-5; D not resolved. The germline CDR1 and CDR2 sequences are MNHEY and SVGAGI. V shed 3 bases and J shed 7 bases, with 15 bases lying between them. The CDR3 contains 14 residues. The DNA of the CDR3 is TGTGCCAGCAGTTATGGAGAGACCCGCGGGACCCAGTACTTC. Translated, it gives CASSYGETRGTQYF.

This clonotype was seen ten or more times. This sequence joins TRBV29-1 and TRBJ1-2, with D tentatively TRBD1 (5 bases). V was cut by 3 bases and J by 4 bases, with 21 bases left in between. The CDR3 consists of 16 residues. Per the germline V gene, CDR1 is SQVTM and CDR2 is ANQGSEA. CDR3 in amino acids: CSVDSGTGTGTYGYTF. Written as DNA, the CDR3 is TGCAGCGTTGATTCAGGGACCGGGACTGGTACCTATGGCTACACCTTC.

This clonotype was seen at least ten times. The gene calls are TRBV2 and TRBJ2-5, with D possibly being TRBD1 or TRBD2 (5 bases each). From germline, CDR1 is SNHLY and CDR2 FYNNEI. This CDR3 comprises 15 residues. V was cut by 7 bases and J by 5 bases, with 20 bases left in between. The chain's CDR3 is CASIHRDLGGETQYF. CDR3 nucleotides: TGTGCCAGCATACACCGGGACCTCGGCGGGGAGACCCAGTACTTC.

CDR3 coding DNA: TGTGCCAGCAGCCCTCTACTAGCGGGGGCTGAGACCCAGTACTTC. Translated: CASSPLLAGAETQYF. The chain joins TRBV11-1 to TRBJ2-5; 11 bases line up with TRBD2. CDR3 length equals 15 residues. The V gene end was trimmed by 5 bases and the J gene end by 5 bases; junction bases not matched to a gene: 7. Germline CDR1 and CDR2: SGHAT and FQDESV (reference sequence).

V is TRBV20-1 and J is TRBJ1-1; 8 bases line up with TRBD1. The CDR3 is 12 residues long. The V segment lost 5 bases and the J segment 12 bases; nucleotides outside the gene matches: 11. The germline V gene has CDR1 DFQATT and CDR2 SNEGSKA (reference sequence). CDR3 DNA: TGCAGTGCTGGACGGACAGGGACCGAAACTTTCTTT. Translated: CSAGRTGTETFF.

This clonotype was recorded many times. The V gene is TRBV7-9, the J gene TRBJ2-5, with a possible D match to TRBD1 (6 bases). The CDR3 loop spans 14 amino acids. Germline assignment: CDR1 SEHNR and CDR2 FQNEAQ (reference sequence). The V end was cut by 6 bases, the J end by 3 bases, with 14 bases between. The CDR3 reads CASRGDRSKETQYF. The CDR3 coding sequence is TGTGCCAGCAGGGGTGACAGGAGTAAAGAGACCCAGTACTTC.